Shown below are 5 T cell receptor beta chains from a single sample sequenced in a study of control samples from healthy donors and cancer patients. Assay used: immunoSEQ multiplex PCR; TCRdb lists only in-frame clones, some missing. This sample's clone table lists approximately 190,000 clones. The specimen was blood. These receptors originate from a woman aged 25 to 39 in good health.

V gene TRBV7-9 combines with J gene TRBJ2-6, with D maybe TRBD1 (6 bases). The CDR3 runs to 19 residues. V lost 0 bases to trimming and J lost 0 bases, with 15 bases between them. Germline assignment: CDR1 SEHNR and CDR2 FQNEAQ (reference sequence). Here the CDR3 reads CASSLAGAGTYSGANVLTF. The CDR3 DNA follows: TGTGCCAGCAGCTTAGCGGGGGCAGGGACCTACTCTGGGGCCAACGTCCTGACTTTC.

The chain has TRBV7-6 and TRBJ2-7, with 9 nucleotides matching TRBD2. Germline V gene data show CDR1 as SGHVS and CDR2 as FNYEAQ. The CDR3 is made up of 17 amino acids. V gave up 2 bases and J gave up 5 bases; unmatched junction bases: 13. Written as DNA, the CDR3 is TGTGCCAGCAGCTTAAGTTCTAGCGGGGCCCTTACGCACGAGCAGTACTTC. As protein: CASSLSSSGALTHEQYF.

The V gene is TRBV29-1, the J gene TRBJ1-4; D possibly corresponds to TRBD1 (5 bases). The germline CDR1 and CDR2 sequences are SQVTM and ANQGSEA. CDR3 length equals 15 residues. Trimming pared 6 bases from V and 5 bases from J, leaving 19 bases between. In DNA, the CDR3 is TGCAGCGTCAAAGGAGGGGCAGGGTGGAATGAAAAACTGTTTTTT. This sequence encodes CSVKGGAGWNEKLFF.

This chain joins TRBV25-1 and TRBJ2-2, with a tentative D call TRBD2 (6 bases). The V end was cut by 7 bases, the J end by 7 bases, with 13 bases between. The CDR3 totals 13 residues. Germline assignment: CDR1 MGHDK and CDR2 SYGVNS. CDR3 sequence: CASTRGLGGELFF. In DNA form, the CDR3 reads TGTGCCAGCACGCGGGGCCTGGGCGGGGAGCTGTTTTTT.

The chain joins TRBV23-1 to TRBJ2-5, with a weak D call TRBD2 (7 bases). TRBV23-1 is an open reading frame whose function is uncertain. Trimming shortened V by 4 bases and J by 3 bases, and 18 bases separated the two germline ends. CDR3 length: 16 amino acids. The CDR3: CASSLEGGGPEETQYF. The CDR3 DNA is TGCGCCAGCAGTCTGGAAGGGGGGGGGCCTGAAGAGACCCAGTACTTC.